This T cell receptor beta chain was found in a study of tumor-infiltrating lymphocytes in oesophageal squamous cell carcinoma. TCRdb reprocessed the reads via MiXCR and lists one record per CDR3 protein. The sample comprises more than 10,000 distinct CDR3 sequences, around 50% of which are singletons, and around 50% rests with the top ten. Germline V gene lookup returns CDR1 MNHEY and CDR2 SVGEGT. The CDR3 loop spans 13 amino acids. Germline trimming cut 7 bases from V and 6 bases from J; bases unmatched to any gene: 6. The receptor comes from a female donor with esophageal squamous cell carcinoma. The chain joins TRBV6-2 or TRBV6-3 to TRBJ1-5, with 7 bases aligning to TRBD1. The sequenced sample was blood. CDR3 loop: CASTGTAGQPQHF. In DNA, the CDR3 is TGTGCCAGCACCGGGACAGCGGGTCAGCCCCAGCATTTT.